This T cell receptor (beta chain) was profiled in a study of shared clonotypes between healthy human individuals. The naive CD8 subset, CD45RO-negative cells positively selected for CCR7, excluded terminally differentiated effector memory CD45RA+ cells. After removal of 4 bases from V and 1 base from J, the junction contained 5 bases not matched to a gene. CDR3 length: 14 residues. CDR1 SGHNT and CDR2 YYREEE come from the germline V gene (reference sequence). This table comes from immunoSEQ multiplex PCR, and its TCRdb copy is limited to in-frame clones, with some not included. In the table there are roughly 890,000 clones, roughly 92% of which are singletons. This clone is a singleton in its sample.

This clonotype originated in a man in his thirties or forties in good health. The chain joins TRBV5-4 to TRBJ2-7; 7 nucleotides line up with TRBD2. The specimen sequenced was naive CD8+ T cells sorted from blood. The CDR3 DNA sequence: TGTGCCAGCAGCCCCCGGGGGGTTTCCTACGAGCAGTACTTC. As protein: CASSPRGVSYEQYF.